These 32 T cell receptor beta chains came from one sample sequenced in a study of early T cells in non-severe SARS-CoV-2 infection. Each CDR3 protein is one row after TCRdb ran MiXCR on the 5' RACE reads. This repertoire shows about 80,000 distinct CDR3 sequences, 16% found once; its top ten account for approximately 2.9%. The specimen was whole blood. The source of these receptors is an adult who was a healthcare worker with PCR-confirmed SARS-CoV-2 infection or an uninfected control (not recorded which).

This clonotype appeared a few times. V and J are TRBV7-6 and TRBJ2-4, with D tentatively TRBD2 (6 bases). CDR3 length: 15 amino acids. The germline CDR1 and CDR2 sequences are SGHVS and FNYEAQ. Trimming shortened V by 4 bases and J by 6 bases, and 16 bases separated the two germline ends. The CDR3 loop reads CASSSTPSGGNIQYF. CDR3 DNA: TGTGCCAGCAGCTCAACCCCCTCCGGGGGAAACATTCAGTACTTC.

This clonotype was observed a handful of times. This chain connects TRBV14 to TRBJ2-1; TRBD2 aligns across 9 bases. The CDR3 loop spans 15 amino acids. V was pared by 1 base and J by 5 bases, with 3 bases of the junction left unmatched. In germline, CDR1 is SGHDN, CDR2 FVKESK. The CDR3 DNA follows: TGTGCCAGCAGCCAAGGGACTAGCGCCCACAATGAGCAGTTCTTC. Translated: CASSQGTSAHNEQFF. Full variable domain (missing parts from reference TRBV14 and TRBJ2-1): EAGVTQFPSHSVIEKGQTVTLRCDPISGHDNLYWYRRVMGKEIKFLLHFVKESKQDESGMPNNRFLAERTGGTYSTLKVQPAELEDSGVYFCASSQGTSAHNEQFFGPGTRLTVL.

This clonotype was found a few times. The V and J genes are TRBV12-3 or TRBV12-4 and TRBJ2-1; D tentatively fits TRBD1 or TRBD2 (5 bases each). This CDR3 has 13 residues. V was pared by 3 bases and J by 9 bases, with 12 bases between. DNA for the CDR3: TGTGCCAGCAGTTTCGGTCTTGGGGGTGAGCAGTTCTTC. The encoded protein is CASSFGLGGEQFF.

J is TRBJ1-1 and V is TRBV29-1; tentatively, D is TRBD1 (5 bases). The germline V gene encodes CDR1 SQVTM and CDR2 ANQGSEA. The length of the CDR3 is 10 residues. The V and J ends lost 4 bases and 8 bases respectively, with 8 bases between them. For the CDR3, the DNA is TGCAGCGTTGTCGGGGGAGAAGCTTTCTTT. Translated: CSVVGGEAFF.

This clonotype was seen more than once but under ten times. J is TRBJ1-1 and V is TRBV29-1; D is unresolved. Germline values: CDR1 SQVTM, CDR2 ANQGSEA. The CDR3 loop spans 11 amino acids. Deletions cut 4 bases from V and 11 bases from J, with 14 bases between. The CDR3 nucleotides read TGCAGCGTTGGGCCCGACGGTGAGGCTTTCTTT. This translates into CSVGPDGEAFF.

For the CDR3, the DNA is TGCGCCAGCAGCGGGGGACAGACCTTCACAGATACGCAGTATTTT. It specifies CASSGGQTFTDTQYF. V and J are TRBV5-1 and TRBJ2-3; TRBD1 aligns across 7 bases. V dropped 4 bases and J dropped 2; count of bases not matched to a gene: 7. The CDR3 runs to 15 residues. Germline V gene lookup returns CDR1 SGHRS and CDR2 YFSETQ.

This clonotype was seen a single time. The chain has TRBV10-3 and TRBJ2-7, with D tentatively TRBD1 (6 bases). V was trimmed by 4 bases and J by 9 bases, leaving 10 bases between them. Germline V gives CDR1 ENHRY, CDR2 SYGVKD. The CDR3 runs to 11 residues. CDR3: CAISGDIGQYF. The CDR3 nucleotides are TGTGCCATCAGTGGGGACATTGGGCAGTACTTC.

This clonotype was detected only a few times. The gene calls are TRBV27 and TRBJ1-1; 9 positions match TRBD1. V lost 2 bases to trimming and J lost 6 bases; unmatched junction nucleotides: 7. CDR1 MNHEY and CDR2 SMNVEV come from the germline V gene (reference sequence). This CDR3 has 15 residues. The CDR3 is CASSLRGQGFSEAFF. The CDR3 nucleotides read TGTGCCAGCAGTTTACGGGGACAGGGTTTTTCTGAAGCTTTCTTT.

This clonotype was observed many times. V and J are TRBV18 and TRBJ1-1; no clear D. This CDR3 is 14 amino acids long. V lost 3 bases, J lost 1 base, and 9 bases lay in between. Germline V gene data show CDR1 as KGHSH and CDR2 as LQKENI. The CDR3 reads CASSPLEKNTEAFF. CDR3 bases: TGTGCCAGCTCACCGTTGGAGAAGAACACTGAAGCTTTCTTT.

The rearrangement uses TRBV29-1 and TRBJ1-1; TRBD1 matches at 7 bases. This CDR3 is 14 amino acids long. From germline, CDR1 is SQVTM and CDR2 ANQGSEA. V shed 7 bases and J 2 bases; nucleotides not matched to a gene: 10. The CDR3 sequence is CSALGQGGNTEAFF. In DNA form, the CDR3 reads TGCAGCGCTCTCGGCCAGGGGGGCAACACTGAAGCTTTCTTT. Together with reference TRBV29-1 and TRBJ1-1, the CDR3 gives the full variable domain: SAVISQKPSRDICQRGTSLTIQCQVDSQVTMMFWYRQQPGQSLTLIATANQGSEATYESGFVIDKFPISRPNLTFSTLTVSNMSPEDSSIYLCSALGQGGNTEAFFGQGTRLTVV.

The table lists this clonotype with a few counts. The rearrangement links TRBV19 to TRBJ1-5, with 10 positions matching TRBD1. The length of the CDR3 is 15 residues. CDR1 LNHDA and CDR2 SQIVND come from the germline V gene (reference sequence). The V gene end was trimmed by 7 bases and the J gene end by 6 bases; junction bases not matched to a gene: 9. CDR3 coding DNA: TGTGCCAGTACCTCAAGACAGGGGGCGAGTCAGCCCCAGCATTTT. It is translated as CASTSRQGASQPQHF.

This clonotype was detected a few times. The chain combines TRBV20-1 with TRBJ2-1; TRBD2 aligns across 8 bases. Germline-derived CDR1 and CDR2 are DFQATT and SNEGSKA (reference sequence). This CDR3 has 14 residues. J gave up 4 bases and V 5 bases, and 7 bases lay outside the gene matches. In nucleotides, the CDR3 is TGCAGTGCTGCCCGACTAGCGTGGTACAATGAGCAGTTCTTC. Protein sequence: CSAARLAWYNEQFF.

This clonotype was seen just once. CDR3 in amino acids: CASSEGPAEYF. CDR3 bases: TGTGCCAGCAGTGAAGGGCCTGCGGAGTACTTC. This chain uses TRBV6-1 with TRBJ2-7; no reliable D call. The CDR3 contains 11 residues. The V and J ends lost 1 base and 11 bases respectively, with 9 bases between them. Germline V gene data show CDR1 as MNHNS and CDR2 as SASEGT.

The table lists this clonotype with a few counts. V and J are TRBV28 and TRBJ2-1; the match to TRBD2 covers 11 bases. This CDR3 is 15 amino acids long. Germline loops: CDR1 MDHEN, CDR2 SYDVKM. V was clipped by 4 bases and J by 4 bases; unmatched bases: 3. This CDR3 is CASSYASGGYNEQFF. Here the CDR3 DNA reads TGTGCCAGCAGTTACGCTAGCGGGGGGTACAATGAGCAGTTCTTC.

The CDR3 nucleotides are TGTGCCAGCAGGTCCGGGACTAGCGCCTACGAGCAGTACTTC. It translates to CASRSGTSAYEQYF. The rearrangement uses TRBV28 and TRBJ2-7, with 10 bases matching TRBD2. The CDR3 is 14 residues long. V was pared by 6 bases and J by 2 bases, with 4 bases of the junction left unmatched. The germline V gene has CDR1 MDHEN and CDR2 SYDVKM. Filled out from reference TRBV28 and TRBJ2-7, the complete variable domain reads DVKVTQSSRYLVKRTGEKVFLECVQDMDHENMFWYRQDPGLGLRLIYFSYDVKMKEKGDIPEGYSVSREKKERFSLILESASTNQTSMYLCASRSGTSAYEQYFGPGTRLTVT.

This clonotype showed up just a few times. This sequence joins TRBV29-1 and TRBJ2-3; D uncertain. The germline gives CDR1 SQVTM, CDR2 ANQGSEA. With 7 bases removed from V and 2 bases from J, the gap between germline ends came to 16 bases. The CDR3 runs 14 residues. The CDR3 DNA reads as TGCAGCGCACCGGACCCAAAGACCACAGATACGCAGTATTTT. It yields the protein CSAPDPKTTDTQYF.

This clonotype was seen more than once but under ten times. Written as DNA, the CDR3 is TGTGCCAGCAGGGCTAGCGGGAGGATCTACGAGCAGTACTTC. Translation: CASRASGRIYEQYF. This chain joins TRBV12-3 or TRBV12-4 and TRBJ2-7, with 11 nucleotides matching TRBD2. The CDR3 is 14 amino acids. Germline trimming cut 6 bases from V and 3 bases from J; bases unmatched to any gene: 4.

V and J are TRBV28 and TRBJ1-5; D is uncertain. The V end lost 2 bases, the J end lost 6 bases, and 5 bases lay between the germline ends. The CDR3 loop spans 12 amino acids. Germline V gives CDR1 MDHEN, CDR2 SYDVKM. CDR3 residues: CASSLRFQPQHF. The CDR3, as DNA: TGTGCCAGCAGTTTACGGTTTCAGCCCCAGCATTTT.

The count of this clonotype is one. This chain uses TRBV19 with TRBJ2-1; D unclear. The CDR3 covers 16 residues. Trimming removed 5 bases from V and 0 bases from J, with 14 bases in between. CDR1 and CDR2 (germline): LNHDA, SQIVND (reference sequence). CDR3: CASSPPPGSSYNEQFF. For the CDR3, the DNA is TGTGCCAGTAGTCCCCCCCCCGGTAGCTCCTACAATGAGCAGTTCTTC.

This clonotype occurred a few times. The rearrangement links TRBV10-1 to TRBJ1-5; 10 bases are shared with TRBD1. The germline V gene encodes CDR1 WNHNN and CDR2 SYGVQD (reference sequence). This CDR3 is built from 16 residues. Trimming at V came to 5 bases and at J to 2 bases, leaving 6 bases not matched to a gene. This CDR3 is CASSRDRGRGNQPQHF. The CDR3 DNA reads TGCGCCAGCAGTCGGGACAGGGGCCGGGGCAATCAGCCCCAGCATTTT.

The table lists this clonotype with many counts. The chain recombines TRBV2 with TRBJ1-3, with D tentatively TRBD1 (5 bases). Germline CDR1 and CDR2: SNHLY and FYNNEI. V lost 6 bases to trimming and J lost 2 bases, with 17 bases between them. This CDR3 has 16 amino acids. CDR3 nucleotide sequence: TGTGCCAGCAGACACTCCCTCGTGGGGGCTGGAAACACCATATATTTT. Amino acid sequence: CASRHSLVGAGNTIYF. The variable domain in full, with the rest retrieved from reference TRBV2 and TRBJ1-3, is EPEVTQTPSHQVTQMGQEVILRCVPISNHLYFYWYRQILGQKVEFLVSFYNNEISEKSEIFDDQFSVERPDGSNFTLKIRSTKLEDSAMYFCASRHSLVGAGNTIYFGEGSWLTVV.

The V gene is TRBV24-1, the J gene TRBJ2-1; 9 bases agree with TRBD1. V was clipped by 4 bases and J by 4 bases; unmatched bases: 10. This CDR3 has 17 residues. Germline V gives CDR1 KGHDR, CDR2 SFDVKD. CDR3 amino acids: CATSEPPGQGMYNEQFF. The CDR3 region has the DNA TGTGCCACCAGTGAGCCTCCGGGACAGGGAATGTACAATGAGCAGTTCTTC.

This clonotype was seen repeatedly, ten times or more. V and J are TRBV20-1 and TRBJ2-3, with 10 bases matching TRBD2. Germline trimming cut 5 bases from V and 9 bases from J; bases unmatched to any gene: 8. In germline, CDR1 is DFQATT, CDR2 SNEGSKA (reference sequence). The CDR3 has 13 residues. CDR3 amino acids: CSAGLADKTTQYF. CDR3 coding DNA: TGCAGTGCTGGACTAGCGGACAAAACCACGCAGTATTTT.

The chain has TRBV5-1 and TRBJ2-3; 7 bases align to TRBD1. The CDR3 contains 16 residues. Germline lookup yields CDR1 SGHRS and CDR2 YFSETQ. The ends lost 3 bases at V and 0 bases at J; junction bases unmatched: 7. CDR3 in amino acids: CASSSGDSTSTDTQYF. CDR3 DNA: TGCGCCAGCAGCTCCGGGGACAGTACTAGCACAGATACGCAGTATTTT. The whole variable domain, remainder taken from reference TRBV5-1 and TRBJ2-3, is KAGVTQTPRYLIKTRGQQVTLSCSPISGHRSVSWYQQTPGQGLQFLFEYFSETQRNKGNFPGRFSGRQFSNSRSEMNVSTLELGDSALYLCASSSGDSTSTDTQYFGPGTRLTVL.

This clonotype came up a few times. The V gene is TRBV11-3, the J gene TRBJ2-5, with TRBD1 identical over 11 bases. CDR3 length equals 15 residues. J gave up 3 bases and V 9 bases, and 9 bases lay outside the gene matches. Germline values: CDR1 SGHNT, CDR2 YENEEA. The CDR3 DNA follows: TGTGCCAGTAAGGCCGGGACAGGGGGTGAAGAGACCCAGTACTTC. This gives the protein CASKAGTGGEETQYF.

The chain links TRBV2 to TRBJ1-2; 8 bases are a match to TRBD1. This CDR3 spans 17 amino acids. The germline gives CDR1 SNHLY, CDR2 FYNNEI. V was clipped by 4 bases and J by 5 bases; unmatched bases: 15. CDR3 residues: CASSGPMGDRLQYGYTF. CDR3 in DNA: TGTGCCAGCAGTGGGCCCATGGGGGACAGGCTACAATATGGCTACACCTTC.

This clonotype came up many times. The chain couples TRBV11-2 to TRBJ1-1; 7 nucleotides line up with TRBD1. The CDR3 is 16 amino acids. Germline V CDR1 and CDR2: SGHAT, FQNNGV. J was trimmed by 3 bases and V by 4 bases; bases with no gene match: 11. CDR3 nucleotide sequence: TGTGCCAGCAGCTCAGGGGACAGCTTAGTGGACACTGAAGCTTTCTTT. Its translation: CASSSGDSLVDTEAFF.

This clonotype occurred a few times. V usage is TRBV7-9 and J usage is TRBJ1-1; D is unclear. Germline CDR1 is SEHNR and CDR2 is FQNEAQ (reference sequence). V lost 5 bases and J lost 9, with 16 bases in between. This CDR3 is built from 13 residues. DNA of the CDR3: TGTGCCAGCAGCGGAGGGAAATTGGAGCAAGCTTTCTTT. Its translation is CASSGGKLEQAFF.

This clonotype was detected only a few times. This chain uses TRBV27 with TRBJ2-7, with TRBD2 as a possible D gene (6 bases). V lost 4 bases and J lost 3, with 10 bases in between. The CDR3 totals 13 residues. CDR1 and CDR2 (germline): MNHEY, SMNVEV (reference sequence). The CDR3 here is CASSSGVVYEQYF. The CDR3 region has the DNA TGTGCCAGCAGTTCGGGGGTCGTCTACGAGCAGTACTTC.

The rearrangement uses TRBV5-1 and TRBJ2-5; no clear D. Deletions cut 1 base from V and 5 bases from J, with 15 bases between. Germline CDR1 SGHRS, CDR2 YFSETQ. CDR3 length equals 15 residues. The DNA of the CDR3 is TGCGCCAGCAGCTTGTTTCCTCCCCGGACGGAGACCCAGTACTTC. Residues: CASSLFPPRTETQYF.

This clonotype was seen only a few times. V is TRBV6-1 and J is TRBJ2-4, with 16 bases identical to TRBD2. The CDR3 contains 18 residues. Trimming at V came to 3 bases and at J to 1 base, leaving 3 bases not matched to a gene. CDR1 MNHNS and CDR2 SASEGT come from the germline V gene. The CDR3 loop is CASSEGTSGGAAKNIQYF. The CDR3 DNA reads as TGTGCCAGCAGTGAGGGGACTAGCGGGGGGGCGGCCAAAAACATTCAGTACTTC.

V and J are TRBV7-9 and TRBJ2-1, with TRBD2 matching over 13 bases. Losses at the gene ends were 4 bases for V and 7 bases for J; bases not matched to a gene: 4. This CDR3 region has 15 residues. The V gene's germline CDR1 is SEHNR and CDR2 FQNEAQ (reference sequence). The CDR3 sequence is CASSYGTSGTNEQFF. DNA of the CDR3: TGTGCCAGCAGCTACGGGACTAGCGGGACAAATGAGCAGTTCTTC. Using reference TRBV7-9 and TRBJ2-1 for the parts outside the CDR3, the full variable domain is DTGVSQNPRHKITKRGQNVTFRCDPISEHNRLYWYRQTLGQGPEFLTYFQNEAQLEKSRLLSDRFSAERPKGSFSTLEIQRTEQGDSAMYLCASSYGTSGTNEQFFGPGTRLTVL.